The next 15 T cell receptor beta chains were all read from a single sample in a study of T cells in localized non-small cell lung cancer. The data were produced by immunoSEQ multiplex PCR, yet TCRdb's version contains in-frame clones alone and is incomplete. This sample has approximately 5,100 clones, with 25% to 40% found just once. Sequencing used lung tumor tissue, obtained before any cancer treatment. The receptors shown here come from a woman aged 35-75 years with stage II squamous cell lung carcinoma.

This clone has a handful of counts. The V gene is TRBV28, the J gene TRBJ2-1, with 9 nucleotides matching TRBD1. V shed 6 bases, J shed 7 bases, and the junction held 7 bases outside the gene matches. Germline V gene sequence: CDR1 MDHEN, CDR2 SYDVKM. The CDR3 is made up of 14 amino acids. The CDR3 reads CASSRDRVRNEQFF. CDR3 sequence (DNA): TGTGCCAGCAGCCGGGACAGGGTTAGGAATGAGCAGTTCTTC.

This clone was recorded a few times. The rearrangement uses TRBV11-3 and TRBJ2-1; 9 nucleotides align to TRBD2. Germline-derived CDR1 and CDR2 are SGHNT and YENEEA. Trimming cost V 3 bases and J 6 bases; bases outside gene matches: 9. The CDR3 covers 16 residues. Here the CDR3 DNA reads TGTGCCAGCAGCTTGAATAGCGGGAGAGCAGGCAATGAGCAGTTCTTC. The encoded protein is CASSLNSGRAGNEQFF.

This chain's CDR3 is CASSTIYRGVGTEAFF. CDR3 DNA sequence: TGTGCCAGTAGTACAATATACAGGGGGGTCGGGACTGAAGCTTTCTTT. V gene TRBV19 combines with J gene TRBJ1-1; 8 nucleotides agree with TRBD1. The germline gives CDR1 LNHDA, CDR2 SQIVND (reference sequence). After removal of 4 bases from V and 5 bases from J, the junction contained 12 bases not matched to a gene. The CDR3 consists of 16 residues.

The gene calls are TRBV19 and TRBJ1-2, with 9 positions matching TRBD1. CDR3 size: 18 residues. Germline V gives CDR1 LNHDA, CDR2 SQIVND (reference sequence). The junction had 18 bases not matched to a gene; V was cut back by 8 bases and J by 2 bases. The CDR3 region has the DNA TGTGCCAGTTCGCCAACCGGGACAGGGATTTTCACCAACTATGGCTACACCTTC. Amino acids: CASSPTGTGIFTNYGYTF.

J is TRBJ1-5 and V is TRBV28, with D unclear. The CDR3 is 13 amino acids. Germline CDR1 reads MDHEN; CDR2 reads SYDVKM. V lost 6 bases and J lost 0, with 6 bases in between. The CDR3 spells CASRLDSNQPQHF. The CDR3 nucleotides are TGTGCCAGCAGGTTAGATAGCAATCAGCCCCAGCATTTT.

The V gene is TRBV29-1, the J gene TRBJ2-7; a weak D match, TRBD2 (6 bases). CDR1 and CDR2 (germline): SQVTM, ANQGSEA. The CDR3 sequence is 16 residues long. V was clipped by 1 base and J by 0 bases, with 16 bases between them. The CDR3 DNA is TGCAGCGTTGAAGGGGGCGGGGACGTGAGCTCCTACGAGCAGTACTTC. Its translation: CSVEGGGDVSSYEQYF.

The CDR3 protein is CASSPPGTDTQYF. The CDR3 DNA reads TGCGCCAGCAGCCCCCCGGGCACAGATACGCAGTATTTT. This chain links TRBV1 with TRBJ2-3; TRBD2, as called in the table, went unchecked against the DNA. TRBV1 is a known pseudogene. This CDR3 has 13 amino acids.

The chain couples TRBV6-8 to TRBJ1-2; the match to TRBD1 covers 7 bases. CDR1 is MNHGY and CDR2 is SAAAGT in the germline V gene. With 6 bases clipped from V and 5 bases from J, the junction kept 9 bases outside the gene matches. The length of the CDR3 is 14 residues. The CDR3 sequence is CASSVETGPYGYTF. CDR3 nucleotide sequence: TGTGCCAGCAGCGTGGAGACAGGGCCTTATGGCTACACCTTC.

This sequence joins TRBV28 and TRBJ2-3; D call uncertain. The V gene lost 5 bases and the J gene lost 4 bases, with 10 bases spanning the gap. This CDR3 region has 13 residues. CDR1 and CDR2 (germline): MDHEN, SYDVKM. The CDR3 is CASSTLSPDTQYF. CDR3 nucleotide sequence: TGTGCCAGCAGTACGCTTAGTCCAGATACGCAGTATTTT. Full variable domain (rest looked up from reference TRBV28 and TRBJ2-3): DVKVTQSSRYLVKRTGEKVFLECVQDMDHENMFWYRQDPGLGLRLIYFSYDVKMKEKGDIPEGYSVSREKKERFSLILESASTNQTSMYLCASSTLSPDTQYFGPGTRLTVL.

The chain uses TRBV6-8 and TRBJ2-7, with no clear D. The CDR3 has 13 amino acids. The germline CDR1 and CDR2 sequences are MNHGY and SAAAGT. V was trimmed by 5 bases and J by 6 bases, leaving 14 bases between them. The CDR3 coding sequence is TGTGCCAGCAGTCTTGTCGAAGGCGCCGAGCAGTACTTC. Translation gives CASSLVEGAEQYF.

This clone came up a few times. CDR3 amino acids: CASSLAVGGSETQYF. The CDR3 nucleotides read TGCGCCAGCAGCTTGGCCGTTGGGGGATCTGAGACCCAGTACTTC. The chain is built from TRBV5-1 and TRBJ2-5; D is tentatively TRBD1 or TRBD2 (5 bases each). The V end was cut by 0 bases, the J end by 5 bases, with 14 bases between. This CDR3 contains 15 residues. Germline V gives CDR1 SGHRS, CDR2 YFSETQ.

The V call is TRBV9, the J call TRBJ2-3; D gene unclear. CDR3 length: 14 residues. V was clipped by 1 base and J by 6 bases, with 12 bases between them. Germline assignment: CDR1 SGDLS and CDR2 YYNGEE. CDR3 sequence reads: CASSVTPRSDTQYF. CDR3 sequence (DNA): TGTGCCAGCAGCGTAACTCCCCGTTCGGATACGCAGTATTTT.

The CDR3 DNA reads as TGTGCCAGCAGCGTAGCGGTAGATGGAGAGACCCAGTACTTC. Its translation is CASSVAVDGETQYF. The chain carries TRBV9 and TRBJ2-5; D gene uncertain. The V end lost 0 bases, the J end lost 4 bases, and 10 bases lay between the germline ends. The germline V gene has CDR1 SGDLS and CDR2 YYNGEE. The CDR3 sequence is 14 residues long.

The chain combines TRBV11-3 with TRBJ2-3, with a tentative D call TRBD2 (6 bases). There are 15 residues in the CDR3. The germline V gene has CDR1 SGHNT and CDR2 YENEEA. Trimming removed 5 bases from V and 2 bases from J, with 14 bases in between. In DNA, the CDR3 is TGTGCCAGCAGCCAAACTAGGGGACTCACAGATACGCAGTATTTT. Translation: CASSQTRGLTDTQYF.

This clone showed up just a few times. J is TRBJ2-6 and V is TRBV6-8; 8 positions match TRBD2. The CDR3 extends over 16 amino acids. V was clipped by 8 bases and J by 0 bases; unmatched bases: 6. Germline V lookup: CDR1 MNHGY, CDR2 SAAAGT. CDR3 protein: CASSSGPISGANVLTF. The DNA for the CDR3 is TGTGCCAGCTCTAGCGGGCCTATCTCTGGGGCCAACGTCCTGACTTTC.